One sample yielded the 18 T cell receptor beta chains listed below, sequenced in a study of blood T cell repertoires in COVID-19. Sequencing used immunoSEQ multiplex PCR; TCRdb keeps in-frame clones, though not all of them. The sample gives roughly 200,000 clones, about nine tenths of which show up once; about 4% is in the top ten. The sample taken for sequencing was PBMCs or T cells enriched from blood (not recorded which). The source of these receptors is a woman aged 40 to 50 with acute COVID-19.

The J gene is TRBJ1-1, the V gene TRBV7-9; possibly TRBD1 for D (6 bases). The CDR3 spans 15 residues. The V and J ends lost 4 bases and 6 bases respectively, with 18 bases between them. Germline-derived CDR1 and CDR2 are SEHNR and FQNEAQ (reference sequence). CDR3: CASSSAAGGASEAFF. CDR3 nucleotides: TGTGCCAGCAGCTCCGCAGCCGGGGGGGCCTCTGAAGCTTTCTTT.

The rearrangement uses TRBV5-1 and TRBJ2-2; possibly TRBD2 for D (6 bases). V shed 2 bases and J shed 1 base, with 9 bases lying between them. The CDR3 spans 15 residues. Per the germline V gene, CDR1 is SGHRS and CDR2 is YFSETQ. The CDR3 loop is CASSFGGLNTGELFF. The CDR3 coding sequence is TGCGCCAGCAGCTTCGGGGGACTGAACACCGGGGAGCTGTTTTTT. Drawing the rest from reference TRBV5-1 and TRBJ2-2, the complete variable domain is KAGVTQTPRYLIKTRGQQVTLSCSPISGHRSVSWYQQTPGQGLQFLFEYFSETQRNKGNFPGRFSGRQFSNSRSEMNVSTLELGDSALYLCASSFGGLNTGELFFGEGSRLTVL.

CDR3 residues: CSASRLAGQETQYF. DNA for the CDR3: TGCAGTGCTAGTAGGCTAGCGGGGCAAGAGACCCAGTACTTC. This sequence joins TRBV20-1 and TRBJ2-5; 9 bases map to TRBD2. This CDR3 has 14 residues. The J segment lost 2 bases and the V segment lost 3 bases, leaving 4 bases of the junction unmatched. Looked up from germline, CDR1 is DFQATT and CDR2 is SNEGSKA (reference sequence).

The chain recombines TRBV19 with TRBJ1-4; D is ambiguous. The CDR3 length is 15 residues. Germline V lookup: CDR1 LNHDA, CDR2 SQIVND (reference sequence). Trimming shortened V by 7 bases and J by 4 bases, and 16 bases separated the two germline ends. CDR3 nucleotide sequence: TGTGCCAGTAACCGAACACAAAGTTATAATGAAAAACTGTTTTTT. This gives the protein CASNRTQSYNEKLFF. Full variable domain (rest looked up from reference TRBV19 and TRBJ1-4): DGGITQSPKYLFRKEGQNVTLSCEQNLNHDAMYWYRQDPGQGLRLIYYSQIVNDFQKGDIAEGYSVSREKKESFPLTVTSAQKNPTAFYLCASNRTQSYNEKLFFGSGTQLSVL.

The chain uses TRBV29-1 and TRBJ2-2; D is perhaps TRBD2 (5 bases). The germline CDR1 and CDR2 sequences are SQVTM and ANQGSEA. V was clipped by 7 bases and J by 6 bases, with 18 bases between them. The CDR3 has 14 amino acids. The CDR3 is CSALALNGAGELFF. CDR3 coding DNA: TGCAGCGCCCTTGCCTTGAACGGGGCCGGGGAGCTGTTTTTT.

The V and J genes are TRBV14 and TRBJ2-2, with 7 bases lining up with TRBD1. This CDR3 contains 14 residues. The V segment lost 7 bases and the J segment 5 bases; nucleotides outside the gene matches: 7. Germline V lookup: CDR1 SGHDN, CDR2 FVKESK. CDR3 DNA sequence: TGTGCCAGCAAATTCGACAGGGCGACCGGGGAGCTGTTTTTT. Translated, it gives CASKFDRATGELFF.

The gene calls are TRBV27 and TRBJ2-3; TRBD2 aligns across 9 bases. Trimming at V came to 2 bases and at J to 1 base, leaving 4 bases not matched to a gene. This CDR3 comprises 16 residues. Germline V CDR1 and CDR2: MNHEY, SMNVEV (reference sequence). For the CDR3, the DNA is TGTGCCAGCAGTTTACGAGCGGGGGGTGGCACAGATACGCAGTATTTT. Protein: CASSLRAGGGTDTQYF.

The V and J genes are TRBV6-2 or TRBV6-3 and TRBJ2-7; 7 bases are shared with TRBD1. Trimming took 0 bases from V and 3 from J; bases not matched to a gene: 8. The CDR3 runs to 16 residues. Germline lookup yields CDR1 MNHEY and CDR2 SVGEGT. CDR3 sequence reads: CASSYSPKGTVYEQYF. Written as DNA, the CDR3 is TGTGCCAGCAGTTACTCTCCTAAGGGGACAGTCTACGAGCAGTACTTC.

The genes are TRBV19 and TRBJ2-1; possibly TRBD2 for D (7 bases). The ends were cut back, 5 bases at V and 0 bases at J, with 17 bases in the middle. Germline V lookup: CDR1 LNHDA, CDR2 SQIVND (reference sequence). The CDR3 runs to 17 residues. The CDR3 protein is CASSSPRGGLSYNEQFF. Here the CDR3 DNA reads TGTGCCAGTAGTTCCCCTCGCGGGGGCCTCTCCTACAATGAGCAGTTCTTC.

The chain joins TRBV2 to TRBJ1-5; 8 nucleotides align to TRBD1. CDR1 and CDR2 (germline): SNHLY, FYNNEI. Germline trimming cut 6 bases from V and 2 bases from J; bases unmatched to any gene: 3. CDR3 length: 14 amino acids. The CDR3 here is CASSQDRGNQPQHF. As DNA, the CDR3 is TGTGCCAGCAGCCAGGACAGGGGCAATCAGCCCCAGCATTTT.

The chain uses TRBV5-1 and TRBJ1-6, with D possibly TRBD1 on 5 matching bases. Germline values: CDR1 SGHRS, CDR2 YFSETQ. With 4 bases removed from V and 7 bases from J, the gap between germline ends came to 15 bases. This CDR3 region has 15 residues. CDR3 residues: CASSTTAGDNSPLHF. The DNA for the CDR3 is TGCGCCAGCAGCACCACGGCGGGGGACAATTCACCCCTCCACTTT.

This rearrangement joins TRBV19 to TRBJ1-1; maybe TRBD1 (6 bases). The germline V gene encodes CDR1 LNHDA and CDR2 SQIVND (reference sequence). V dropped 10 bases and J dropped 1 base, with 13 bases sitting between them. The CDR3 length is 13 residues. CDR3: CATAWDKNTEAFF. CDR3 coding DNA: TGTGCCACCGCCTGGGACAAGAACACTGAAGCTTTCTTT.

The V call is TRBV6-4, the J call TRBJ2-3; 11 nucleotides agree with TRBD1. The CDR3 loop spans 15 amino acids. Looked up from germline, CDR1 is MRHNA and CDR2 is SNTAGT. With V trimmed by 2 bases and J by 4 bases, 2 bases remained unmatched. As DNA, the CDR3 is TGTGCCAGCAGTGACGGGACAGGGGGTGCAGATACGCAGTATTTT. This gives the protein CASSDGTGGADTQYF.

This chain links TRBV3-1 (or the pseudogene TRBV3-2) with TRBJ2-1, with D unresolved. This CDR3 is 15 amino acids long. The ends were cut back, 0 bases at V and 5 bases at J, with 11 bases in the middle. Looked up from germline, CDR1 is LGHDT and CDR2 is YNNKEL (reference sequence). The CDR3 sequence is CASSQDGGPNNEQFF. DNA of the CDR3: TGTGCCAGCAGCCAAGATGGTGGGCCAAACAATGAGCAGTTCTTC.

This clone has a single count. This rearrangement joins TRBV2 to TRBJ2-1; D perhaps matches TRBD1 (5 bases). V shed 4 bases and J shed 8 bases, with 9 bases lying between them. Germline V CDR1 and CDR2: SNHLY, FYNNEI. The CDR3 length is 12 residues. CDR3 DNA: TGTGCCAGCAGTGGCAGGGCGGATGAGCAGTTCTTC. Protein sequence: CASSGRADEQFF. Full variable domain (remainder filled in from reference TRBV2 and TRBJ2-1): EPEVTQTPSHQVTQMGQEVILRCVPISNHLYFYWYRQILGQKVEFLVSFYNNEISEKSEIFDDQFSVERPDGSNFTLKIRSTKLEDSAMYFCASSGRADEQFFGPGTRLTVL.

The J gene is TRBJ1-1, the V gene TRBV4-3, with 9 bases lining up with TRBD1. With V trimmed by 1 base and J by 4 bases, 7 bases remained unmatched. The V gene's germline CDR1 is LGHNA and CDR2 YSLEER. This CDR3 comprises 16 residues. CDR3 DNA: TGCGCCAGCAGCCAAGTTGAGGGACAGGGCGGCACTGAAGCTTTCTTT. This translates into CASSQVEGQGGTEAFF.

The CDR3: CASSVHLNTGELFF. CDR3 coding DNA: TGTGCCAGCAGCGTACATTTGAACACCGGGGAGCTGTTTTTT. The rearrangement links TRBV9 to TRBJ2-2; no clear D gene. The germline V gene has CDR1 SGDLS and CDR2 YYNGEE. V was pared by 1 base and J by 1 base, with 5 bases between. CDR3 length equals 14 residues.

The rearrangement links TRBV19 to TRBJ2-1; TRBD2 matches at 13 bases. There are 22 residues in the CDR3. J was trimmed by 0 bases and V by 3 bases; bases with no gene match: 17. CDR1 is LNHDA and CDR2 is SQIVND in the germline V gene (reference sequence). CDR3 bases: TGTGCCAGTAGTATTCCCATTTGGACTAGCGGGGGTATACTAAGCTCCTACAATGAGCAGTTCTTC. Translating gives CASSIPIWTSGGILSSYNEQFF. Full variable domain (outside the CDR3, taken from reference TRBV19 and TRBJ2-1): DGGITQSPKYLFRKEGQNVTLSCEQNLNHDAMYWYRQDPGQGLRLIYYSQIVNDFQKGDIAEGYSVSREKKESFPLTVTSAQKNPTAFYLCASSIPIWTSGGILSSYNEQFFGPGTRLTVL.